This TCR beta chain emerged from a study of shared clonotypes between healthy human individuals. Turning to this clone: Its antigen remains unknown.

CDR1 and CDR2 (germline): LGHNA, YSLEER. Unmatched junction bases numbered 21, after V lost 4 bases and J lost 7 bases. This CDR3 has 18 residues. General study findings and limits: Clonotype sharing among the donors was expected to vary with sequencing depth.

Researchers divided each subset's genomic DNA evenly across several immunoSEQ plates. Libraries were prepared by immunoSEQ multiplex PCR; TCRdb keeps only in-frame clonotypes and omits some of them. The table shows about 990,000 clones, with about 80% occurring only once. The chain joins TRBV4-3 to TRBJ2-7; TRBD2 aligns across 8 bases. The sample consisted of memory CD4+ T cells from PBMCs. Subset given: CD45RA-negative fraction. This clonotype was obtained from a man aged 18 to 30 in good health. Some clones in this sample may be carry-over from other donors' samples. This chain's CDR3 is CASSPRRGLAGSGAEQYF. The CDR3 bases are TGCGCCAGCAGCCCTCGCAGAGGCCTAGCGGGCTCTGGGGCGGAGCAGTACTTC.